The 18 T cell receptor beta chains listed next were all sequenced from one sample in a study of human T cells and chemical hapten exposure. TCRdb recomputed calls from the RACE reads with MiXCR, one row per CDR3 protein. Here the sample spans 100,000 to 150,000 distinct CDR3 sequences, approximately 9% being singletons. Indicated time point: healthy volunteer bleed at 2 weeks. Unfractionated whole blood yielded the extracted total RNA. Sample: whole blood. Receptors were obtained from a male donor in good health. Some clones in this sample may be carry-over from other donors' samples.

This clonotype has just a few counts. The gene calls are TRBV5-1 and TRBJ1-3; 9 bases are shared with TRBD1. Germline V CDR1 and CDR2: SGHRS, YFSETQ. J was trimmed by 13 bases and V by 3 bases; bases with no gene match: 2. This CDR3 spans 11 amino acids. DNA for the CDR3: TGCGCCAGCAGCTACGGACAGGGGATATATTTT. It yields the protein CASSYGQGIYF.

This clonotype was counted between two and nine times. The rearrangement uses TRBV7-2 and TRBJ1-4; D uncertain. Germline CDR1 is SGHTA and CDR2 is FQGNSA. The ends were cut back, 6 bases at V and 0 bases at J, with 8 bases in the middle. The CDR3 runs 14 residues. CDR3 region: CASSEGSTNEKLFF. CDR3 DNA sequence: TGTGCCAGCAGTGAGGGTTCAACTAATGAAAAACTGTTTTTT.

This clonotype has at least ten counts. The CDR3 bases are TGTGCCAGCAGCCCAAGCGGGGGGGGCCAAGAGACCCAGTACTTC. Protein product: CASSPSGGGQETQYF. V usage is TRBV9 and J usage is TRBJ2-5, with 10 bases matching TRBD2. This CDR3 region has 15 residues. Trimming removed 4 bases from V and 1 base from J; junction bases left unmatched: 4. Germline CDR1 is SGDLS and CDR2 is YYNGEE. Filled out from reference TRBV9 and TRBJ2-5, the complete variable domain reads DSGVTQTPKHLITATGQRVTLRCSPRSGDLSVYWYQQSLDQGLQFLIQYYNGEERAKGNILERFSAQQFPDLHSELNLSSLELGDSALYFCASSPSGGGQETQYFGPGTRLLVL.

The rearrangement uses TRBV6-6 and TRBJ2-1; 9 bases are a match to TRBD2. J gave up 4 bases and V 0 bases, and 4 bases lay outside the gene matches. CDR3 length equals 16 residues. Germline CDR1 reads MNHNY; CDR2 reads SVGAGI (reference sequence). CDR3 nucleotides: TGTGCCAGCAGTTACTCTGGCGGGGGGGCTTACAATGAGCAGTTCTTC. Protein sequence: CASSYSGGGAYNEQFF.

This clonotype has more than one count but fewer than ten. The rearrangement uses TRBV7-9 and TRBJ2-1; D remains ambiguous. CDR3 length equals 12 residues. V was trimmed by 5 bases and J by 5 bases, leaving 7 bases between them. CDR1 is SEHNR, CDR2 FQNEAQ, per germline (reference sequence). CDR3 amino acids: CASSPWDNEQFF. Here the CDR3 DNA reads TGTGCCAGCAGCCCCTGGGACAATGAGCAGTTCTTC.

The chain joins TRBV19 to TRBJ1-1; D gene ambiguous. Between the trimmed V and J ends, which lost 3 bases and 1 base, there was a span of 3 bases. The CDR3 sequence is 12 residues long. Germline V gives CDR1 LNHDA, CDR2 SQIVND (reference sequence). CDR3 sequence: CASSMGNTEAFF. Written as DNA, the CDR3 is TGTGCCAGTAGTATGGGGAACACTGAAGCTTTCTTT.

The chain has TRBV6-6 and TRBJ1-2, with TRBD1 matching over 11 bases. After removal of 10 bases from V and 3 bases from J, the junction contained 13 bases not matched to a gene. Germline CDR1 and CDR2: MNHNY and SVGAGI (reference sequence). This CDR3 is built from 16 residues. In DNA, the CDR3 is TGTGCCATCAGCCGCCGGGACAGGGGGTCGTACTATGGCTACACCTTC. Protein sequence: CAISRRDRGSYYGYTF.

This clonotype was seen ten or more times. CDR3 amino acids: CASSTGQGAYSYEQYF. DNA for the CDR3: TGTGCCAGCAGTACAGGACAGGGGGCTTACTCCTACGAGCAGTACTTC. V usage is TRBV12-3 or TRBV12-4 and J usage is TRBJ2-7; 11 positions agree with TRBD1. V lost 5 bases and J lost 0; bases outside the gene matches: 6. This CDR3 contains 16 residues.

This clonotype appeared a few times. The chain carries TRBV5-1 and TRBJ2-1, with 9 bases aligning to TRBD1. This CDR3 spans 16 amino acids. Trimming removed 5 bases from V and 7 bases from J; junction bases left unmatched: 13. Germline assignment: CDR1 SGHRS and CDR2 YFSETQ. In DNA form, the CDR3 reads TGCGCCAGCAGATTCCGTTTCTTGGGACAGGGAAATGAGCAGTTCTTC. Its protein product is CASRFRFLGQGNEQFF. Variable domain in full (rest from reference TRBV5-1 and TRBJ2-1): KAGVTQTPRYLIKTRGQQVTLSCSPISGHRSVSWYQQTPGQGLQFLFEYFSETQRNKGNFPGRFSGRQFSNSRSEMNVSTLELGDSALYLCASRFRFLGQGNEQFFGPGTRLTVL.

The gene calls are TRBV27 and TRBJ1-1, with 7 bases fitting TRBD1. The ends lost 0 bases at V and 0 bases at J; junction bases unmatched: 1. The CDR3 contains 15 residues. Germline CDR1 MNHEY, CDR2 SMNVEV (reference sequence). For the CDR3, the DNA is TGTGCCAGCAGTTTATCCGGACAGGTGAACACTGAAGCTTTCTTT. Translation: CASSLSGQVNTEAFF.

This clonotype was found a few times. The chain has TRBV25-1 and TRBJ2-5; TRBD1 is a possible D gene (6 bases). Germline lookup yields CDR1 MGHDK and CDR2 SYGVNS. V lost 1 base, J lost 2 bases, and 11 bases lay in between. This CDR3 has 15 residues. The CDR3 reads CASSELRTVQETQYF. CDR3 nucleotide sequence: TGTGCCAGCAGTGAATTAAGGACAGTACAAGAGACCCAGTACTTC.

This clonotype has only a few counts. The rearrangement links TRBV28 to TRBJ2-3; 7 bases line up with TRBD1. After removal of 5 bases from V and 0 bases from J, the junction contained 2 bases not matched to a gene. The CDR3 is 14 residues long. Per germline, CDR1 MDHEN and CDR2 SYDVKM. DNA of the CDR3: TGTGCCAGCAGTCGACAGGGCAGCACAGATACGCAGTATTTT. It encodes CASSRQGSTDTQYF.

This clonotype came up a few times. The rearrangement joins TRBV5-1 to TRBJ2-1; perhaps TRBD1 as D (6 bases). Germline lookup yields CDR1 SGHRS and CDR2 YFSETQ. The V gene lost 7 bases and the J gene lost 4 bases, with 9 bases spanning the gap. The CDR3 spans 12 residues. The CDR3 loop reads CASGTGYNEQFF. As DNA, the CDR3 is TGCGCCAGCGGAACAGGGTACAATGAGCAGTTCTTC.

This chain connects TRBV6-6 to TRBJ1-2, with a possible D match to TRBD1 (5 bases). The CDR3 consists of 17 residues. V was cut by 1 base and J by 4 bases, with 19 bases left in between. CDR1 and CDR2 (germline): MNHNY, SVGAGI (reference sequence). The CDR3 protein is CASSYLGTSAGVYGYTF. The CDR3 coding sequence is TGTGCCAGCAGTTACTTGGGGACGTCGGCCGGGGTCTATGGCTACACCTTC.

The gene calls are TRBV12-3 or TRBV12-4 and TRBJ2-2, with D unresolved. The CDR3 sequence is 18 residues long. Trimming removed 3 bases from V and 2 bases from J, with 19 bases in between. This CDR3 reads CASSFRRQHSVNTGELFF. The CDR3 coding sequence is TGTGCCAGCAGTTTTAGGCGGCAGCATTCCGTTAACACCGGGGAGCTGTTTTTT.

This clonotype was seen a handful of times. DNA of the CDR3: TGTGCCAGTAGTACCCCTGGACAGACAAACTATGGCTACACCTTC. This codes for CASSTPGQTNYGYTF. The V call is TRBV19, the J call TRBJ1-2, with a possible D match to TRBD1 (6 bases). CDR1 and CDR2 (germline): LNHDA, SQIVND (reference sequence). The CDR3 consists of 15 residues. The V end was cut by 4 bases, the J end by 2 bases, with 14 bases between.

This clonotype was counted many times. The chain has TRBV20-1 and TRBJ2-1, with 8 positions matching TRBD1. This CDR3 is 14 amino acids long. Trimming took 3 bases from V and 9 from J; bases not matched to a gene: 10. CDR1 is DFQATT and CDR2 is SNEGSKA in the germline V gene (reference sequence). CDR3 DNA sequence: TGCAGTGCTAGGGGGACAGGTTCACGGAGTGAGCAGTTCTTC. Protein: CSARGTGSRSEQFF.

CDR3 sequence: CASSLVRASTDTQYF. The CDR3 DNA is TGTGCCAGCAGCTTGGTCAGGGCGAGCACAGATACGCAGTATTTT. This chain connects TRBV5-6 to TRBJ2-3; D perhaps matches TRBD1 (5 bases). In germline, CDR1 is SGHDT, CDR2 YYEEEE. The CDR3 totals 15 residues. Trimming took off 0 bases at V and 0 bases at J, with 8 bases between the two ends.